One and the same sample provided the 8 T cell receptor beta chains below, sequenced in a study of cytomegalovirus exposure and HLA in healthy donors. In the PCR, 60 Vbeta and 13 Jbeta primers were used. Sequencing used immunoSEQ multiplex PCR; TCRdb keeps in-frame clones, though not all of them. The sample has about 170,000 clones, roughly 82% seen once. The source material was PBMCs. The receptor set was obtained from a girl between 5 and 17 years old in good health and CMV-seropositive.

This chain connects TRBV7-3 to TRBJ2-3; D may be TRBD2 (6 bases). There are 14 residues in the CDR3. V dropped 1 base and J dropped 6 bases, with 11 bases sitting between them. In germline, CDR1 is SGHTA, CDR2 FQGTGA. CDR3 protein: CASSLMLAPDTQYF. CDR3 nucleotides: TGTGCCAGCAGCTTAATGCTAGCGCCTGATACGCAGTATTTT.

This clone appeared a few times. The chain recombines TRBV5-1 with TRBJ2-7, with 9 bases aligning to TRBD1. CDR3 size: 16 residues. CDR1 is SGHRS and CDR2 is YFSETQ in the germline V gene. The V and J ends lost 3 bases and 1 base, in that order; junction bases with no gene match: 8. The CDR3 bases are TGCGCCAGCAGCTCCCGGGACAGGGACCTATCCTACGAGCAGTACTTC. Protein sequence: CASSSRDRDLSYEQYF.

This clone was counted between two and nine times. V gene TRBV19 combines with J gene TRBJ2-6, with a tentative D call TRBD2 (5 bases). V was pared by 3 bases and J by 0 bases, with 9 bases between. CDR3 length: 16 residues. The germline gives CDR1 LNHDA, CDR2 SQIVND (reference sequence). The CDR3 loop is CASSIHGNSGANVLTF. The CDR3 DNA follows: TGTGCCAGTAGTATCCACGGGAACTCTGGGGCCAACGTCCTGACTTTC.

The chain employs TRBV5-6 and TRBJ2-1; 9 bases fit TRBD1. The CDR3 covers 15 residues. Germline V lookup: CDR1 SGHDT, CDR2 YYEEEE. The J segment lost 3 bases and the V segment lost 5 bases, leaving 6 bases of the junction unmatched. The CDR3 reads CASRRQGVGYNEQFF. CDR3 bases: TGTGCCAGCAGGCGACAGGGGGTCGGCTACAATGAGCAGTTCTTC.

This clone was seen only once. V and J are TRBV27 and TRBJ2-7; TRBD2 matches at 9 bases. The junction had 10 bases not matched to a gene; V was cut back by 5 bases and J by 2 bases. CDR3 length: 16 residues. Germline V gene sequence: CDR1 MNHEY, CDR2 SMNVEV (reference sequence). The CDR3 sequence is CASSPSAGGRAYEQYF. The CDR3 nucleotides are TGTGCCAGCAGTCCCTCCGCGGGCGGGAGGGCCTACGAGCAGTACTTC.

The chain couples TRBV14 to TRBJ2-7, with a possible D match to TRBD1 (6 bases). Per germline, CDR1 SGHDN and CDR2 FVKESK. The CDR3 has 14 amino acids. V lost 1 base and J lost 4, with 11 bases in between. CDR3 DNA sequence: TGTGCCAGCAGCCAAGTTGGGACACTGTACGAGCAGTACTTC. Amino acid sequence: CASSQVGTLYEQYF. The full variable domain, its missing parts supplied by reference TRBV14 and TRBJ2-7, is EAGVTQFPSHSVIEKGQTVTLRCDPISGHDNLYWYRRVMGKEIKFLLHFVKESKQDESGMPNNRFLAERTGGTYSTLKVQPAELEDSGVYFCASSQVGTLYEQYFGPGTRLTVT.

The chain couples TRBV6-1 to TRBJ1-5, with 10 bases lining up with TRBD1. V shed 3 bases and J 6 bases; nucleotides not matched to a gene: 5. This CDR3 comprises 15 residues. Germline V gives CDR1 MNHNS, CDR2 SASEGT. The CDR3 nucleotides read TGTGCCAGCAGTGAGGCGGGACAGGGGTTTCAGCCCCAGCATTTT. Protein product: CASSEAGQGFQPQHF.

This chain links TRBV7-9 with TRBJ1-2, with D perhaps TRBD1 (5 bases). Between the trimmed V and J ends, which lost 5 bases and 5 bases, there was a span of 21 bases. Germline V CDR1 and CDR2: SEHNR, FQNEAQ (reference sequence). The CDR3 consists of 16 residues. In DNA, the CDR3 is TGTGCCAGCAGCCCCTTTTATGGGGCCCAGAAGTATGGCTACACCTTC. Its translation: CASSPFYGAQKYGYTF.